The 6 T cell receptor beta chains reported below all come from one sample, sequenced in a study of T cell responses to AZD1222 COVID-19 vaccine. Sequencing used immunoSEQ multiplex PCR; TCRdb keeps in-frame clones, though not all of them. The repertoire holds some 170,000 clones, with 80% to 95% as singletons. The sequencing used peripheral blood, collected 28 days after the second AZD1222 dose. All receptors come from an adult who received the AZD1222 COVID-19 vaccine.

This sequence joins TRBV11-3 and TRBJ2-1; 8 bases fit TRBD2. Germline CDR1 is SGHNT and CDR2 is YENEEA. The CDR3 length is 17 residues. J gave up 6 bases and V 5 bases, and 15 bases lay outside the gene matches. The CDR3 sequence: CASSTYRGGGNRNEQFF. The CDR3 coding sequence is TGTGCCAGCAGCACATATCGGGGGGGCGGGAACCGCAATGAGCAGTTCTTC.

The chain is built from TRBV11-2 and TRBJ1-1; the match to TRBD1 covers 10 bases. V was clipped by 4 bases and J by 1 base; unmatched bases: 6. The germline V gene has CDR1 SGHAT and CDR2 FQNNGV. CDR3 size: 16 residues. The CDR3 nucleotides read TGTGCCAGCAGCTATCGGGACAGGGGTCGGAACACTGAAGCTTTCTTT. Translated: CASSYRDRGRNTEAFF. Full variable domain (outside the CDR3, taken from reference TRBV11-2 and TRBJ1-1): EAGVAQSPRYKIIEKRQSVAFWCNPISGHATLYWYQQILGQGPKLLIQFQNNGVVDDSQLPKDRFSAERLKGVDSTLKIQPAKLEDSAVYLCASSYRDRGRNTEAFFGQGTRLTVV.

The chain links TRBV18 to TRBJ2-7, with D tentatively TRBD2 (5 bases). Trimming left V 2 bases short and J 3 bases short, with 14 bases between. Germline V gene data show CDR1 as KGHSH and CDR2 as LQKENI. This CDR3 spans 15 amino acids. The CDR3 region has the DNA TGTGCCAGCTCACCAGAGGGCAGGCAAGGCTACGAGCAGTACTTC. This translates into CASSPEGRQGYEQYF.

The CDR3 DNA follows: TGCGCCAGCAGCTTTCATCCACAGGGGACCTACGAGCAGTACTTC. It encodes CASSFHPQGTYEQYF. The rearrangement links TRBV5-1 to TRBJ2-7; TRBD1 matches at 7 bases. Unmatched junction bases numbered 7, after V lost 2 bases and J lost 2 bases. CDR1 and CDR2 (germline): SGHRS, YFSETQ. This CDR3 is built from 15 residues.

The V gene is TRBV7-9, the J gene TRBJ1-1, with a tentative D call TRBD1 (5 bases). Germline V CDR1 and CDR2: SEHNR, FQNEAQ (reference sequence). The CDR3 runs 16 residues. V lost 5 bases to trimming and J lost 0 bases, with 16 bases between them. The CDR3 bases are TGTGCCAGCAGCGTCAGACAGATCCCCATGAACACTGAAGCTTTCTTT. It encodes CASSVRQIPMNTEAFF.

The rearrangement uses TRBV9 and TRBJ2-3; weak D call: TRBD2 (6 bases). The CDR3 sequence is 14 residues long. V lost 0 bases to trimming and J lost 2 bases, with 7 bases between them. CDR1 is SGDLS and CDR2 is YYNGEE in the germline V gene. The CDR3 protein is CASSVGGVTDTQYF. DNA for the CDR3: TGTGCCAGCAGCGTAGGGGGGGTCACAGATACGCAGTATTTT.